The text below deals with one T cell receptor (beta chain). Its specificity is unknown. The PCR contained 60 Vbeta and 13 Jbeta primers. Data came from immunoSEQ multiplex PCR; TCRdb stores just in-frame clones and leaves some out. The table shows 98,000 or so clones, with 60% to 85% occurring only once. Germline lookup yields CDR1 SGHNT and CDR2 YYREEE (reference sequence). The CDR3 covers 14 residues. Trimming pared 3 bases from V and 9 bases from J, leaving 16 bases between. These data belong to a study of cytomegalovirus exposure and HLA in healthy donors. Study findings and constraints: Most of the TCR beta V segments (in an earlier analysis) were productive either about 87% or about 30% of the time. Usually a TCR sequence was rare, but some public TCRs were found in many donors.

The sample taken for sequencing was PBMCs. J is TRBJ2-1 and V is TRBV5-4; a weak D match, TRBD2 (5 bases). The clonotype was recovered from a woman between 18 and 29 years old in good health and CMV-seropositive. As DNA, the CDR3 is TGTGCCAGCAGCTCTCCGGACGGGAAAGGTGAGCAGTTCTTC. Protein: CASSSPDGKGEQFF.